The subject of this entry is one T cell receptor beta chain. PBMCs yielded sorted CD4+ and CD8+ T cells. The sample is drawn from a study of CD8+ T cells in alopecia areata. It was cDNA, reverse transcribed from extracted RNA, that served as the sequencing template. The repertoire was sequenced with immunoSEQ multiplex PCR; TCRdb's copy has only in-frame clones and lacks some. Of 90,000 to 130,000 clones in the sample, 55% to 70% were seen once. CDR3 size: 15 residues. V dropped 4 bases and J dropped 5 bases, with 15 bases sitting between them. CDR1 and CDR2 (germline): MNHEY, SMNVEV (reference sequence).

The chain has TRBV27 and TRBJ2-1; D not certain. The source of this sequence is a human donor with alopecia areata. The sample taken for sequencing was NKG2D-low CD8+ T cells sorted from blood. The CDR3 nucleotides are TGTGCCAGCAGTTCTAGGAGTACGGGCCACAATGAGCAGTTCTTC. It codes for CASSSRSTGHNEQFF.